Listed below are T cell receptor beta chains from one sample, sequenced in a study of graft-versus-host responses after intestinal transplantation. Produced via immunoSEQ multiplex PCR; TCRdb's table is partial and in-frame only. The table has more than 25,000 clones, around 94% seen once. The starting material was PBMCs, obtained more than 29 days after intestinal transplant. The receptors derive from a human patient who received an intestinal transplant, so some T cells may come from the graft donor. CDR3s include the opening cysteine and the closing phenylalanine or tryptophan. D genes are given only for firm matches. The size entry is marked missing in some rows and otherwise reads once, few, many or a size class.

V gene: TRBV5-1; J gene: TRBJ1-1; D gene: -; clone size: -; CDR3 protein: CASSLDGGTEAFF; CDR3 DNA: TGCGCCAGCAGCTTGGACGGGGGCACTGAAGCTTTCTTT
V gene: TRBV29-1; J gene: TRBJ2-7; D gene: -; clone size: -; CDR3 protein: CSVEDFNEQYF; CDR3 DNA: TGCAGCGTTGAAGATTTTAACGAGCAGTACTTC
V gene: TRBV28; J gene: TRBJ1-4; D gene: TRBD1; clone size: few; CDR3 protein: CASSRTGKGSANEKLFF; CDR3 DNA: TGTGCCAGCAGTAGGACAGGGAAGGGCTCGGCTAATGAAAAACTGTTTTTT
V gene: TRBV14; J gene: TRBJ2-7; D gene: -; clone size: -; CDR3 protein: CASSQRVVSPYEQYF; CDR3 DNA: TGTGCCAGCAGCCAACGGGTCGTCAGCCCCTACGAGCAGTACTTC
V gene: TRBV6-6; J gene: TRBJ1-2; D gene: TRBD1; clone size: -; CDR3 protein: CASSYSRQGDGYTF; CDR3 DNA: TGTGCCAGCAGTTATTCGAGACAGGGGGATGGCTACACCTTC
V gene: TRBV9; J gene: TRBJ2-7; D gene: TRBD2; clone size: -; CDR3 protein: CASSRTSGSGEQYF; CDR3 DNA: TGTGCCAGCAGCCGCACTAGCGGGAGTGGCGAGCAGTACTTC
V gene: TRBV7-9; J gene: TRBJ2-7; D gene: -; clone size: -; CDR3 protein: CASSLVPGDEQYF; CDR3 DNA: TGTGCCAGCAGCTTAGTGCCTGGAGACGAGCAGTACTTC
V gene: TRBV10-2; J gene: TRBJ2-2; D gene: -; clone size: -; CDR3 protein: CASSGLNTGELFF; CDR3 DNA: TGCGCCAGCAGTGGACTGAACACCGGGGAGCTGTTTTTT
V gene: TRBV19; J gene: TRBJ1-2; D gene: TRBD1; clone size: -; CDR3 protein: CAISPGTGRTSNYGYTF; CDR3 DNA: TGTGCCATCTCCCCCGGGACAGGGCGGACCTCAAACTATGGCTACACCTTC
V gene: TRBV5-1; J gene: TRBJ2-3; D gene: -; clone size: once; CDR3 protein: CASRERQGADTQYF; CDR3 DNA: TGCGCCAGCAGGGAAAGGCAGGGCGCAGATACGCAGTATTTT
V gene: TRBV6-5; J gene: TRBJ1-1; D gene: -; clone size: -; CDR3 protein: CASSYPMNTEAFF; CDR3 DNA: TGTGCCAGCAGTTACCCGATGAACACTGAAGCTTTCTTT
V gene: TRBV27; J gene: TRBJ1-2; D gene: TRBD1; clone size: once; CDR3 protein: CASSLLGTGNGYTF; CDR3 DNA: TGTGCCAGCAGTTTATTGGGGACAGGGAATGGCTACACCTTC
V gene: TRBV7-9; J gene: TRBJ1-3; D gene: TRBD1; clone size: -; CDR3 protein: CASSSSGTGYGNTIYF; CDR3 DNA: TGTGCCAGCAGCTCGAGTGGGACAGGGTATGGAAACACCATATATTTT
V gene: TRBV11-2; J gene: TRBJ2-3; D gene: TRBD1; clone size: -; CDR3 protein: CASSPSIRQGVNTDTQYF; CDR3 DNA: TGTGCCAGCAGCCCCTCCATACGACAGGGGGTTAACACAGATACGCAGTATTTT
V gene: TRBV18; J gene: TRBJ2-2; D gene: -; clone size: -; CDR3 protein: CASSPPNTGELFF; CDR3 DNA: TGTGCCAGCTCACCACCCAATACCGGGGAGCTGTTTTTT
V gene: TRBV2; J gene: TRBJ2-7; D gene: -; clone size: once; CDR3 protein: CASTSYEQYF; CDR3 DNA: TGTGCCAGCACCTCCTACGAGCAGTACTTC
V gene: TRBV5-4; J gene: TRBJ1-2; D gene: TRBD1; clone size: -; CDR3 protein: CASSLVVSRDSFNYGYTF; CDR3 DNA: TGTGCCAGCAGCTTGGTGGTCTCCCGGGACAGTTTTAACTATGGCTACACCTTC
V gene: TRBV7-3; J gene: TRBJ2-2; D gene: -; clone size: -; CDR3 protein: CASSFVGYGELFF; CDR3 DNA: TGTGCCAGCAGCTTCGTTGGGTACGGGGAGCTGTTTTTT
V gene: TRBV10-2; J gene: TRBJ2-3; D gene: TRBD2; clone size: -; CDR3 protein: CASSGLAGADTQYF; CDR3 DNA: TGCGCCAGCAGTGGACTAGCGGGAGCAGATACGCAGTATTTT
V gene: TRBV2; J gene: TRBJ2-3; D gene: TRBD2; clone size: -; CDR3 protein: CATRLAASTDTQYF; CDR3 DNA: TGTGCCACCCGACTAGCAGCTAGCACAGATACGCAGTATTTT
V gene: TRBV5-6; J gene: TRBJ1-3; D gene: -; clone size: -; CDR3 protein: CASSPLSLSGNTIYF; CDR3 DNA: TGTGCCAGCAGCCCCCTCTCTCTCTCTGGAAACACCATATATTTT
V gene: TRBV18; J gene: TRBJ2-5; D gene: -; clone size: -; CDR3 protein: CASSPRGFRETQYF; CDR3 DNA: TGTGCCAGCTCACCACGGGGGTTCCGAGAGACCCAGTACTTC
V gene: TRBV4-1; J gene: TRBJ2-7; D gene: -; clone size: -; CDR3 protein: CASSQAAGDSYYEQYF; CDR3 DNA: TGCGCCAGCAGCCAAGCGGCTGGGGACTCATACTACGAGCAGTATTTC